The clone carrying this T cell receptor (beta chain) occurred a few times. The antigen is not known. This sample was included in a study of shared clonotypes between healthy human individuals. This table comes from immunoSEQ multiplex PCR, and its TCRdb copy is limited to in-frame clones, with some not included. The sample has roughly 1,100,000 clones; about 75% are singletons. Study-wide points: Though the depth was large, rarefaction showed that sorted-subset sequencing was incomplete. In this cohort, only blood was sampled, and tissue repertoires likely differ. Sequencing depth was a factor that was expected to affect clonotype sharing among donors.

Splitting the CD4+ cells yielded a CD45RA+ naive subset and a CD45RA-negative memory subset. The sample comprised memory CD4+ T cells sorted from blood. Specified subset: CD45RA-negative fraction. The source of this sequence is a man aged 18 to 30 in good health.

CDR3 protein: CASSEGLAGGKTQYF. CDR3 DNA: TGTGCCAGTAGTGAGGGACTAGCGGGGGGAAAGACCCAGTACTTC. The chain couples TRBV19 to TRBJ2-5; 15 positions match TRBD2. Germline CDR1 and CDR2: LNHDA and SQIVND (reference sequence). Trimming took 5 bases from V and 6 from J; bases not matched to a gene: 4. The length of the CDR3 is 15 residues.